The rows below give T cell receptor beta chains drawn from one sample of a study of OX40 agonist ivuxolimab in advanced cancers. The repertoire was sequenced with immunoSEQ multiplex PCR; TCRdb's copy has only in-frame clones and lacks some. In the table there are some 26,000 clones, approximately 86% of which are singletons. Sample: CD4+ or CD8+ T cells sorted from blood, taken in a trial of the OX40 agonist ivuxolimab. Receptor source: an adult with an advanced solid tumor such as melanoma, head and neck, liver or kidney cancer. The CDR3 runs from the conserved cysteine through the conserved F or W. The D gene is left open where the match is weak. A row's size may be missing; if present it is once, few, many or a size class.

- | TRBJ1-6 | - | TRBV19 | TGTGCCAGTAGTATAGGAGGACAGCTAAACTCACCCCTCCACTTT | CASSIGGQLNSPLHF
- | TRBJ2-5 | - | TRBV13 | TGTGCCAGCAGCTTAGGCGAGGGGGAAGAGACCCAGTACTTC | CASSLGEGEETQYF
- | TRBJ1-1 | - | TRBV10-3 | TGTGCCAGCAGTCACCCTCACGAGGTTTGGACAGTGGGCACTGAAGCTTTCTTT | CASSHPHEVWTVGTEAFF
- | TRBJ2-1 | TRBD1 | TRBV5-6 | TGTGCCAGCAGCCCCCCGGACAGGGATTTTTACAATGAGCAGTTCTTC | CASSPPDRDFYNEQFF
once | TRBJ2-7 | - | TRBV11-2 | TGTGCCAGCAGCTATGGGGGGGAGCAGTACTTC | CASSYGGEQYF
- | TRBJ2-4 | - | TRBV27 | TGTGCCAGCAGTAGGAGGGGGCGAAACATTCAGTACTTC | CASSRRGRNIQYF
- | TRBJ1-1 | - | TRBV7-6 | TGTGCCAGCAGCTCACAGGGAGCGACGAACACTGAAGCTTTCTTT | CASSSQGATNTEAFF
- | TRBJ2-7 | - | TRBV28 | TGTGCCAGCAGTTACCGGCGGGCAGACACCGAGCAGTACTTC | CASSYRRADTEQYF
once | TRBJ2-3 | - | TRBV7-9 | TGTGCCAGCAGCTTATTTGGTGGTAGCACAGATACGCAGTATTTT | CASSLFGGSTDTQYF
- | TRBJ2-5 | TRBD1 | TRBV7-7 | TGTGCTAGCAGCCCCCCGGGACAGAGTCAAGAGACCCAGTACTTC | CASSPPGQSQETQYF
- | TRBJ2-4 | - | TRBV9 | TGTGCCAGCAGCGTAGGAGGTGGCGGGGGCGGAAAAAACATTCAGTACTTC | CASSVGGGGGGKNIQYF
few | TRBJ2-3 | TRBD2 | TRBV9 | TGTGCCAGCAGCGTGAAGATAGCGGGGGGGCCCACAGATACGCAGTATTTT | CASSVKIAGGPTDTQYF
- | TRBJ1-2 | - | TRBV27 | TGTGCCAGCAGCATCGTTTCCAAACCGGCCCCAACTAACTATGGCTACACCTTC | CASSIVSKPAPTNYGYTF